The source of this T cell receptor beta chain is a study of blood T cell repertoires in COVID-19. CDR3 size: 15 residues. The V segment lost 1 base and the J segment 5 bases; nucleotides outside the gene matches: 7. The germline V gene has CDR1 SGHVS and CDR2 FNYEAQ. Using immunoSEQ multiplex PCR, the repertoire was profiled, and TCRdb retains in-frame clones only, with some absent. The sample comprises fewer than 350,000 clones, around 90% of which are singletons, and approximately 10% rests with the top ten. The source material was peripheral blood. This chain connects TRBV7-6 to TRBJ2-5; TRBD1 matches 7 bases. The clonotype originates from a young man with COVID-19, enrolled during active disease. The CDR3: CASSLVTGEGETQYF. DNA for the CDR3: TGTGCCAGCAGCTTAGTCACAGGGGAAGGTGAGACCCAGTACTTC.